The count of the clone carrying this TCR beta chain is one. The target antigen is unknown. Primed by a sample-barcoded 5' primer and a J-beta primer mix, a second PCR proceeded for roughly 6 to 12 cycles. TCRdb recomputed calls from the 5' RACE reads with MiXCR, one row per CDR3 protein. This sample yields around 600,000 distinct CDR3 sequences, of which 45% to 55% are seen a single time; about 26% belongs to the top ten. The CDR3 length is 15 residues. Looked up from germline, CDR1 is MNHNS and CDR2 is SASEGT. The V and J ends lost 6 bases and 5 bases, in that order; junction bases with no gene match: 10. This record belongs to a study of blood T cells in healthy people across ages. General study results and limits: Investigators viewed diversity estimates from one million T cells as underestimates, the study reported. What prevented conclusive comparison of naive and antigen-experienced cells was that PBMCs were unsorted.

The study recruited healthy Caucasian donors from Russia who were aged about 6 to 95. This clonotype was obtained from a man older than 75 in good health. The sample comprised blood. The chain combines TRBV6-1 with TRBJ2-1, with 7 bases matching TRBD1. CDR3: CASSPGTAGHNEQFF. In DNA form, the CDR3 reads TGTGCCAGCAGCCCCGGGACAGCAGGCCACAATGAGCAGTTCTTC.